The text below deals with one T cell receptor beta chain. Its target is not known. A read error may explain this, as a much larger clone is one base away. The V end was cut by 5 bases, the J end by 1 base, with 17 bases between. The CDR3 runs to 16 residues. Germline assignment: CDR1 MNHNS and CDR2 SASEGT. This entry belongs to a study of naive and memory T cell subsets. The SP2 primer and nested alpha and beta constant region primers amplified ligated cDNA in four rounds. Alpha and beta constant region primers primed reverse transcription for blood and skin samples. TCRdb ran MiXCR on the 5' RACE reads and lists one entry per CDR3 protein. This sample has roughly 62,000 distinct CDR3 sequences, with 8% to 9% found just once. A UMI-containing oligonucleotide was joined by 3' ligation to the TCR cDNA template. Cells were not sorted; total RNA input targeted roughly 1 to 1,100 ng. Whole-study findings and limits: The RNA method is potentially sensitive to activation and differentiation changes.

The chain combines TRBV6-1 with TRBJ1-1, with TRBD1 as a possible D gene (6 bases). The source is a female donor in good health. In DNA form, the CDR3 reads TGTGCCAGCAGTTCACAGGGTCGAGGCGCGAACACTGAAGCTTTCTTT. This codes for CASSSQGRGANTEAFF.